These 31 T cell receptor beta chains were all obtained from the same sample, sequenced in a study of Ad26.COV2.S vaccination and SARS-CoV-2 variants. Sequencing used immunoSEQ multiplex PCR; TCRdb keeps in-frame clones, though not all of them. The table shows about 280,000 clones, with approximately 89% occurring only once. Indicated treatment: 15 to 20 received Ad26.COV2.S at low or high dose, single or two shots; several received placebo; per-sample allocation not given. Day 63 after the first vaccine or placebo injection was the time point for sampling. The material sequenced was peripheral blood, taken in a trial of Ad26.COV2.S vaccine versus placebo. The receptors here all came from a person aged 18 to 59 who received the Ad26.COV2.S COVID-19 vaccine or a placebo.

The V and J genes are TRBV29-1 and TRBJ2-4, with 11 bases aligning to TRBD2. The CDR3 loop spans 18 amino acids. The V and J ends lost 4 bases and 0 bases, in that order; junction bases with no gene match: 11. The germline V gene encodes CDR1 SQVTM and CDR2 ANQGSEA. The CDR3 sequence: CSVVSGGEQPLAKNIQYF. The CDR3 DNA reads as TGCAGCGTTGTTAGCGGGGGGGAGCAGCCTCTAGCCAAAAACATTCAGTACTTC.

The V call is TRBV11-1, the J call TRBJ2-1; TRBD1 matches at 11 bases. The CDR3 sequence is 15 residues long. Germline V gene lookup returns CDR1 SGHAT and CDR2 FQDESV (reference sequence). V lost 4 bases, J lost 3 bases, and 2 bases stayed unmatched. The CDR3 DNA follows: TGTGCCAGCAGCTGGGACAGGGGGGGCTACAATGAGCAGTTCTTC. Amino acids: CASSWDRGGYNEQFF. The full variable domain, its missing parts supplied by reference TRBV11-1 and TRBJ2-1, is EAEVAQSPRYKITEKSQAVAFWCDPISGHATLYWYRQILGQGPELLVQFQDESVVDDSQLPKDRFSAERLKGVDSTLKIQPAELGDSAMYLCASSWDRGGYNEQFFGPGTRLTVL.

The chain links TRBV27 to TRBJ2-4, with D possibly being TRBD2 (6 bases). V gave up 5 bases and J gave up 2 bases, with 10 bases separating them. The CDR3 length is 14 residues. CDR1 is MNHEY and CDR2 is SMNVEV in the germline V gene (reference sequence). CDR3 amino acids: CASSGRGTKNIQYF. In DNA, the CDR3 is TGTGCCAGCAGTGGCCGGGGGACCAAAAACATTCAGTACTTC.

The V call is TRBV3-1 (or the pseudogene TRBV3-2), the J call TRBJ2-7; 8 positions match TRBD1. CDR3 length: 15 amino acids. Germline CDR1 reads LGHDT; CDR2 reads YNNKEL (reference sequence). The trim removed 1 base at V and 3 bases at J, leaving 5 bases unmatched. CDR3 sequence reads: CASSQGTGWNYEQYF. Here the CDR3 DNA reads TGTGCCAGCAGCCAAGGGACAGGGTGGAACTACGAGCAGTACTTC.

The V call is TRBV9, the J call TRBJ2-5; 7 bases map to TRBD1. The ends lost 3 bases at V and 5 bases at J; junction bases unmatched: 7. CDR3 length equals 14 residues. In germline, CDR1 is SGDLS, CDR2 YYNGEE. The CDR3 loop is CASSDDRAGETQYF. The CDR3, as DNA: TGTGCCAGCAGCGACGACAGGGCTGGGGAGACCCAGTACTTC.

The genes are TRBV5-1 and TRBJ1-1; D may be TRBD1 (6 bases). Germline CDR1 reads SGHRS; CDR2 reads YFSETQ. Trimming took 4 bases from V and 6 from J, leaving 19 bases between them. CDR3 length: 15 amino acids. Here the CDR3 DNA reads TGCGCCAGCAGCGTTCGGGAATCGGACAGAGCTGAAGCTTTCTTT. Residues: CASSVRESDRAEAFF.

This rearrangement joins TRBV5-8 to TRBJ2-7; D gene unclear. The germline CDR1 and CDR2 sequences are SGHTS and YDEGEE. V dropped 4 bases and J dropped 1 base, with 12 bases sitting between them. CDR3 length equals 14 residues. CDR3 sequence reads: CASSPRDGSYEQYF. Written as DNA, the CDR3 is TGTGCCAGCAGCCCAAGAGACGGATCCTACGAGCAGTACTTC. The complete variable domain, with remaining parts taken from reference TRBV5-8 and TRBJ2-7, reads EAGVTQSPTHLIKTRGQQATLRCSPISGHTSVYWYQQALGLGLQFLLWYDEGEERNRGNFPPRFSGRQFPNYSSELNVNALELEDSALYLCASSPRDGSYEQYFGPGTRLTVT.

The chain uses TRBV4-2 and TRBJ2-7; 9 bases agree with TRBD2. The germline CDR1 and CDR2 sequences are LGHNA and YNFKEQ. V was clipped by 0 bases and J by 0 bases; unmatched bases: 3. The CDR3 has 16 residues. The chain's CDR3 is CASSQEAGGFSYEQYF. As DNA, the CDR3 is TGTGCCAGCAGCCAAGAGGCGGGAGGGTTCTCCTACGAGCAGTACTTC.

This clone occurred a few times. V is TRBV30 and J is TRBJ1-5; TRBD1 might be the D (6 bases). Germline CDR1 reads GTSNPN; CDR2 reads SVGIG (reference sequence). The CDR3 runs 15 residues. V lost 2 bases to trimming and J lost 5 bases, with 16 bases between them. The DNA of the CDR3 is TGTGCCTGGAGTCTATCCGACAGGAGGGATCAGCCCCAGCATTTT. This translates into CAWSLSDRRDQPQHF.

This chain uses TRBV6-6 with TRBJ2-7, with 8 nucleotides matching TRBD1. CDR3 length: 15 residues. V lost 8 bases and J lost 4; bases outside the gene matches: 13. Germline CDR1 and CDR2: MNHNY and SVGAGI (reference sequence). The CDR3 sequence is CASSDLDRARYEQYF. The CDR3 region has the DNA TGTGCCAGCTCGGACCTGGACAGGGCGCGATACGAGCAGTACTTC.

The CDR3 nucleotides are TGTGCCAGCAGTAACCTAGCGAGCACAGATACGCAGTATTTT. It encodes CASSNLASTDTQYF. The chain combines TRBV7-9 with TRBJ2-3, with a possible D match to TRBD2 (6 bases). Germline V gene data show CDR1 as SEHNR and CDR2 as FQNEAQ (reference sequence). Trimming cost V 6 bases and J 0 bases, with 10 bases left between them. The CDR3 totals 14 residues.

This clone appeared a few times. The chain links TRBV4-1 to TRBJ2-2; no firm D call. The V end was cut by 4 bases, the J end by 0 bases, with 12 bases between. This CDR3 contains 16 residues. Germline V CDR1 and CDR2: MGHRA, YSYEKL. The CDR3 DNA reads as TGCGCCAGCAGCCCCCTCGGTTATACGAACACCGGGGAGCTGTTTTTT. Translating it yields CASSPLGYTNTGELFF.

This clone was recorded only once. The chain carries TRBV15 and TRBJ2-7; 7 nucleotides line up with TRBD1. The V gene end was trimmed by 9 bases and the J gene end by 4 bases; junction bases not matched to a gene: 9. The CDR3 extends over 13 amino acids. Germline V gives CDR1 LNHNV, CDR2 YYDKDF (reference sequence). CDR3 residues: CATGRGGEYEQYF. As DNA, the CDR3 is TGTGCCACGGGGAGAGGGGGCGAGTACGAGCAGTACTTC.

V is TRBV3-1 (or the pseudogene TRBV3-2) and J is TRBJ1-6, with D unclear. The length of the CDR3 is 14 residues. Trimming stripped 6 bases from V and 5 bases from J, with 11 bases between. The V gene's germline CDR1 is LGHDT and CDR2 YNNKEL (reference sequence). This CDR3 reads CASSPWQDNSPLHF. CDR3 in DNA: TGTGCCAGCAGTCCCTGGCAGGATAATTCACCCCTCCACTTT.

This clone was seen once. The CDR3 DNA is TGTGCCAGCAGCTTAGAATTGGTGGTCGGGGAGCTGTTTTTT. Its protein is CASSLELVVGELFF. The genes are TRBV7-2 and TRBJ2-2, with D uncertain. V was shortened by 1 base and J by 7 bases, with 10 bases between the two germline ends. Germline V gene sequence: CDR1 SGHTA, CDR2 FQGNSA. This CDR3 has 14 amino acids.

The CDR3 coding sequence is TGCGCCAGCAGCTCGGGGGACAGAAACCCGACTTCTAACTATGGCTACACCTTC. This gives the protein CASSSGDRNPTSNYGYTF. The rearrangement joins TRBV5-1 to TRBJ1-2; 7 bases fit TRBD1. Germline-derived CDR1 and CDR2 are SGHRS and YFSETQ. The trim removed 3 bases at V and 0 bases at J, leaving 14 bases unmatched. The CDR3 extends over 18 amino acids. The whole variable domain, remainder taken from reference TRBV5-1 and TRBJ1-2, is KAGVTQTPRYLIKTRGQQVTLSCSPISGHRSVSWYQQTPGQGLQFLFEYFSETQRNKGNFPGRFSGRQFSNSRSEMNVSTLELGDSALYLCASSSGDRNPTSNYGYTFGSGTRLTVV.

Written as DNA, the CDR3 is TGCGCCAGCAGCTGGGACAGGCGACACCAGCCCCAGCATTTT. This gives the protein CASSWDRRHQPQHF. The V call is TRBV5-1, the J call TRBJ1-5, with 8 bases lining up with TRBD1. This CDR3 contains 14 residues. The V segment lost 3 bases and the J segment 7 bases; nucleotides outside the gene matches: 6. CDR1 is SGHRS and CDR2 is YFSETQ in the germline V gene.

This rearrangement joins TRBV20-1 to TRBJ2-2; unclear D gene. V gave up 3 bases and J gave up 6 bases, with 17 bases separating them. Per the germline V gene, CDR1 is DFQATT and CDR2 is SNEGSKA (reference sequence). The CDR3 is made up of 15 amino acids. The CDR3 DNA follows: TGCAGTGCTAGTCCCCCGGCAGAAACACCCGGGGAGCTGTTTTTT. Amino acid sequence: CSASPPAETPGELFF.

The chain links TRBV24-1 to TRBJ2-1, with D perhaps TRBD2 (6 bases). V shed 5 bases and J shed 3 bases, with 10 bases lying between them. The CDR3 spans 14 residues. Germline V gene data show CDR1 as KGHDR and CDR2 as SFDVKD. As DNA, the CDR3 is TGTGCCACCAGTGTCGGAGCGGGCTACAATGAGCAGTTCTTC. Protein product: CATSVGAGYNEQFF.

J is TRBJ1-2 and V is TRBV5-1, with D possibly being TRBD1 (5 bases). Germline V gene lookup returns CDR1 SGHRS and CDR2 YFSETQ. The CDR3 is 13 residues long. The V gene lost 0 bases and the J gene lost 8 bases, with 11 bases spanning the gap. The CDR3 reads CASSLAGVEGYTF. CDR3 DNA sequence: TGCGCCAGCAGCTTGGCGGGGGTGGAGGGCTACACCTTC.

The chain employs TRBV5-1 and TRBJ2-6; D is unclear. Germline CDR1 and CDR2: SGHRS and YFSETQ. With 10 bases removed from V and 2 bases from J, the gap between germline ends came to 13 bases. This CDR3 is 14 amino acids long. CDR3 bases: TGCGCCGGCGCTTCGGCTGCTGGGGCCAACGTCCTGACTTTC. It yields the protein CAGASAAGANVLTF. Full variable domain (outside the CDR3, taken from reference TRBV5-1 and TRBJ2-6): KAGVTQTPRYLIKTRGQQVTLSCSPISGHRSVSWYQQTPGQGLQFLFEYFSETQRNKGNFPGRFSGRQFSNSRSEMNVSTLELGDSALYLCAGASAAGANVLTFGAGSRLTVL.

The chain combines TRBV9 with TRBJ2-3; no definite D call. Trimming took 0 bases from V and 2 from J, leaving 13 bases between them. Germline CDR1 reads SGDLS; CDR2 reads YYNGEE. This CDR3 has 16 amino acids. CDR3 DNA: TGTGCCAGCAGCGTAGAGGGCGGACGAACCACAGATACGCAGTATTTT. Translating it yields CASSVEGGRTTDTQYF.

The rearrangement uses TRBV5-6 and TRBJ1-2, with D tentatively TRBD1 (6 bases). CDR3 length: 16 residues. Germline V gives CDR1 SGHDT, CDR2 YYEEEE. V was pared by 4 bases and J by 2 bases, with 18 bases between. The CDR3: CASSPKDRTANYGYTF. The CDR3 nucleotides are TGTGCCAGCAGCCCCAAGGACCGGACAGCCAACTATGGCTACACCTTC.

V gene TRBV5-1 combines with J gene TRBJ2-6; D assignment may be TRBD1 or TRBD2 (6 bases each). V lost 1 base and J lost 3, with 14 bases in between. CDR3 length: 17 residues. CDR1 SGHRS and CDR2 YFSETQ come from the germline V gene. The CDR3 DNA reads TGCGCCAGCAGCTTGATGGGGGGCGCCGGTGGGGCCAACGTCCTGACTTTC. This translates into CASSLMGGAGGANVLTF.

The chain couples TRBV9 to TRBJ2-1; 11 bases map to TRBD2. This CDR3 region has 16 residues. CDR1 and CDR2 from the germline V gene are SGDLS and YYNGEE. Trimming took 4 bases from V and 0 from J; bases not matched to a gene: 3. In nucleotides, the CDR3 is TGTGCCAGCAGCCCAGGGACTAGCGGCTCCTACAATGAGCAGTTCTTC. Protein: CASSPGTSGSYNEQFF.

The rearrangement uses TRBV12-3 or TRBV12-4 and TRBJ1-3, with unresolved D. Trimming shortened V by 6 bases and J by 3 bases, and 6 bases separated the two germline ends. The CDR3 is made up of 12 amino acids. Here the CDR3 DNA reads TGTGCCAGCAGACTGCTTGGAAACACCATATATTTT. As protein: CASRLLGNTIYF.

The chain couples TRBV27 to TRBJ2-3; D call uncertain. Germline V gives CDR1 MNHEY, CDR2 SMNVEV (reference sequence). Trimming removed 8 bases at V and 0 bases at J, with 9 bases between. The CDR3 has 13 residues. CDR3 sequence reads: CASLAASTDTQYF. The CDR3 coding sequence is TGTGCCAGCTTAGCAGCTAGCACAGATACGCAGTATTTT.

This chain links TRBV3-1 (or the pseudogene TRBV3-2) with TRBJ2-5, with 10 bases fitting TRBD2. The germline gives CDR1 LGHDT, CDR2 YNNKEL (reference sequence). The CDR3 is made up of 18 amino acids. With V trimmed by 0 bases and J by 5 bases, 12 bases remained unmatched. CDR3 sequence (DNA): TGTGCCAGCAGCCAAGAGTCCCCTAGCGGGAGTTGGACGGAGACCCAGTACTTC. It is translated as CASSQESPSGSWTETQYF.

The chain has TRBV2 and TRBJ2-5, with 9 bases lining up with TRBD2. V lost 7 bases to trimming and J lost 5 bases; unmatched junction nucleotides: 8. The CDR3 extends over 14 amino acids. CDR1 SNHLY and CDR2 FYNNEI come from the germline V gene. CDR3 nucleotide sequence: TGTGCCAGCAACGTAGCGGGAGTGGGCGAGACCCAGTACTTC. Translated, it gives CASNVAGVGETQYF.

The genes are TRBV6-4 and TRBJ2-7; D is uncertain. V dropped 6 bases and J dropped 2 bases, with 5 bases sitting between them. Looked up from germline, CDR1 is MRHNA and CDR2 is SNTAGT. The length of the CDR3 is 11 residues. This chain's CDR3 is CASRGPYEQYF. The CDR3 nucleotides read TGTGCCAGCAGAGGCCCCTACGAGCAGTACTTC.

This chain joins TRBV6-5 and TRBJ2-5; TRBD1 or TRBD2 may be the D gene (5 bases each). The germline gives CDR1 MNHEY, CDR2 SVGAGI. This CDR3 contains 13 residues. V was cut by 2 bases and J by 5 bases, with 9 bases left in between. DNA for the CDR3: TGTGCCAGCAGTTACACCGAGGGGGAGACCCAGTACTTC. This translates into CASSYTEGETQYF.